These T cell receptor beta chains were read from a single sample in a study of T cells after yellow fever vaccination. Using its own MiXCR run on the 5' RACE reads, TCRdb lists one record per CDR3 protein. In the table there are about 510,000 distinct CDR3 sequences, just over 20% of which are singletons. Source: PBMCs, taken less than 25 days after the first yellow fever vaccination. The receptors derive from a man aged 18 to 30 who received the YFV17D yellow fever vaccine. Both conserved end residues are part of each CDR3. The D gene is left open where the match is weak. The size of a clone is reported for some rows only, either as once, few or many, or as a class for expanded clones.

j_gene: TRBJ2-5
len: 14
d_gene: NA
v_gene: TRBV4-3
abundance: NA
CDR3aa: CASSPDSGQETQYF
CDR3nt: TGCGCCAGCAGCCCGGACAGCGGACAAGAGACCCAGTACTTC

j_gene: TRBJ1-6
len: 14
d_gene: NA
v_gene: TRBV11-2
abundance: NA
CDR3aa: CASSPGVANSPLHF
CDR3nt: TGTGCCAGCAGTCCCGGAGTTGCGAATTCACCCCTCCACTTT

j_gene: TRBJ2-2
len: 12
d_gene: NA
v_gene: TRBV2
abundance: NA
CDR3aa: CASDKNTGELFF
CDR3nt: TGTGCCAGCGACAAGAACACCGGGGAGCTGTTTTTT

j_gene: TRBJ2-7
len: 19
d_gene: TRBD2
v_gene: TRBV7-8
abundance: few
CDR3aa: CASSLPKSSSGGRIYEQYF
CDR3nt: TGTGCCAGCAGCTTGCCTAAATCCTCTAGCGGGGGGAGGATCTACGAGCAGTACTTC

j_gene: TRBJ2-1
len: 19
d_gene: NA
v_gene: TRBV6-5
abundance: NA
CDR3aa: CASSYSPSGQSSSYNEQFF
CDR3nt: TGTGCCAGCAGTTACTCCCCGTCCGGGCAGTCGAGCTCCTACAATGAGCAGTTCTTC

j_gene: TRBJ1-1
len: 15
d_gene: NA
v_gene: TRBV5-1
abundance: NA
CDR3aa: CASSLAGPINTEAFF
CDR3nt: TGCGCCAGCAGCTTGGCGGGACCCATTAACACTGAAGCTTTCTTT

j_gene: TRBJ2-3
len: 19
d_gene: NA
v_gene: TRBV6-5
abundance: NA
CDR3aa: CASSSRSGGRLGQKVPQYF
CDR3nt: TGTGCCAGCAGTTCTAGGTCGGGCGGCCGGCTTGGACAAAAAGTACCGCAGTATTTT

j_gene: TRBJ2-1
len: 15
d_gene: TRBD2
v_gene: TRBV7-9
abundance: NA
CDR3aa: CASSFLASGVSEQFF
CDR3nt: TGTGCCAGCAGCTTCTTGGCTAGCGGGGTTTCTGAGCAGTTCTTC

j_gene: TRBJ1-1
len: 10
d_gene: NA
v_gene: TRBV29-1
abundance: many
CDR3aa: CSVEVTEAFF
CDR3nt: TGCAGCGTTGAAGTCACTGAAGCTTTCTTT

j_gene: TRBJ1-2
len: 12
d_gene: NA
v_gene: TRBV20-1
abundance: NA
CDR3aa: CSAPDGVRGYTF
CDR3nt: TGCAGTGCACCAGACGGGGTGCGGGGCTACACCTTC

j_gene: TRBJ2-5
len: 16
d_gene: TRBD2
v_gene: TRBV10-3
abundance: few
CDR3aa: CAISESIASGRETQYF
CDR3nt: TGTGCCATCAGTGAGTCGATCGCTAGCGGGCGGGAGACCCAGTACTTC

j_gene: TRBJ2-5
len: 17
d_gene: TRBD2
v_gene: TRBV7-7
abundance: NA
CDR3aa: CASSLDSGGALTETQYF
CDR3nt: TGTGCCAGCAGCTTAGATAGCGGGGGGGCCCTAACGGAGACCCAGTACTTC

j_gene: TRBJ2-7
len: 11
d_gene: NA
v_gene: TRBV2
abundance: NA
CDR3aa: CATFPPYEQYF
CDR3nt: TGTGCCACGTTTCCTCCTTACGAGCAGTACTTC

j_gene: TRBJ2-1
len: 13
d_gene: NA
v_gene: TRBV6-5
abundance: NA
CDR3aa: CASSWGPKNEQFF
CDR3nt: TGTGCCAGCAGTTGGGGGCCGAAGAATGAGCAGTTCTTC

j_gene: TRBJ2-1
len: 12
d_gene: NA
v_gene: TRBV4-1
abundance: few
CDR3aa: CASSPGSNEQFF
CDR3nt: TGCGCCAGCAGCCCAGGGTCCAATGAGCAGTTCTTC

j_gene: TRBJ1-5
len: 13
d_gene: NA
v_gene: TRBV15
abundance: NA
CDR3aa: CATSAPTKVTQHF
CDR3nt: TGTGCCACCAGCGCCCCTACAAAGGTAACCCAGCATTTT

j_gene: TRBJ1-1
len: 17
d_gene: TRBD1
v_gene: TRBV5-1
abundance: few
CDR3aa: CASSPEARTGPNTEAFF
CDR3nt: TGCGCCAGCAGCCCTGAAGCGAGGACAGGCCCGAACACTGAAGCTTTCTTT

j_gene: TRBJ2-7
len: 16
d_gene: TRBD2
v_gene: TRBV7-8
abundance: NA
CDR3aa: CASSSRRAGLPYEQYF
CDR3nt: TGTGCCAGCAGCTCCAGGAGAGCGGGGCTACCCTACGAGCAGTACTTC

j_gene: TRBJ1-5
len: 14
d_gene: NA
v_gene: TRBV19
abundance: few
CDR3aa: CASSIQWGHQPQHF
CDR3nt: TGTGCCAGTAGTATCCAGTGGGGGCATCAGCCCCAGCATTTT

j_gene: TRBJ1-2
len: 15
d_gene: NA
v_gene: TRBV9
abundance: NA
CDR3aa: CASSVAIAGYYGYTF
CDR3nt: TGTGCCAGCAGCGTAGCTATCGCAGGGTACTATGGCTACACCTTC

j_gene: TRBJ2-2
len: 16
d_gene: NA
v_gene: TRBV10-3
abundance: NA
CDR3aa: CAISESITGEAGELFF
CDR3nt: TGTGCCATCAGTGAGTCGATCACAGGGGAGGCCGGGGAGCTGTTTTTT

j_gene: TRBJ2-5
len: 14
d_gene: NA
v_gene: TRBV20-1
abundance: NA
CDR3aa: CSARDEHSKSAQYF
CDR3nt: TGCAGTGCTAGAGATGAACATAGCAAGTCGGCCCAGTACTTC